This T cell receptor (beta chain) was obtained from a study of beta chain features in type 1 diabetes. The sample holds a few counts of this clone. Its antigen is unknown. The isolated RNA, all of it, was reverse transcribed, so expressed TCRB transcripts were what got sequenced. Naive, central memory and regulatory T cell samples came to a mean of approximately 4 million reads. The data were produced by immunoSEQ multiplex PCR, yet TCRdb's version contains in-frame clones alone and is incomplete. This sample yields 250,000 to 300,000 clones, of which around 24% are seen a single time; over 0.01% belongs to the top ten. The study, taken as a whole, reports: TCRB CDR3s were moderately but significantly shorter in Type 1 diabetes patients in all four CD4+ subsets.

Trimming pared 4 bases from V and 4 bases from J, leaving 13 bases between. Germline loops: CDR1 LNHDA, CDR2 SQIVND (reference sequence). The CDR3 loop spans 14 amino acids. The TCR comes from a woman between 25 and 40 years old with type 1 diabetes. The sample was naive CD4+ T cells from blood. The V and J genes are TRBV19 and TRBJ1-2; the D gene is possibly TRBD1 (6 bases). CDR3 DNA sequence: TGTGCCAGTAGTACCTCAGGGGATGGCTATGGCTACACCTTC. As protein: CASSTSGDGYGYTF. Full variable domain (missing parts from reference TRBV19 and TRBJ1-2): DGGITQSPKYLFRKEGQNVTLSCEQNLNHDAMYWYRQDPGQGLRLIYYSQIVNDFQKGDIAEGYSVSREKKESFPLTVTSAQKNPTAFYLCASSTSGDGYGYTFGSGTRLTVV.